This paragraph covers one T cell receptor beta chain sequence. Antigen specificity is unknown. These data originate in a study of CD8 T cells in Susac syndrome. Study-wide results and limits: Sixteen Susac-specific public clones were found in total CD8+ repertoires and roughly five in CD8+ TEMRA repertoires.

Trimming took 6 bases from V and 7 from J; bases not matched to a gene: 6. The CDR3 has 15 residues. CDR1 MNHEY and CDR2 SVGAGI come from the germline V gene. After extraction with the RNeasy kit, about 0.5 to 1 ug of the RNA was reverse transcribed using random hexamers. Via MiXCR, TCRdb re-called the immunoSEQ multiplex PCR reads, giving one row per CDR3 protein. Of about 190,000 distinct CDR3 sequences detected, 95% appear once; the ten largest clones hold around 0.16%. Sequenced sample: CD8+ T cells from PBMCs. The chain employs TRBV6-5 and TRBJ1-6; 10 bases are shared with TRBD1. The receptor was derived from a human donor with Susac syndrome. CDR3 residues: CASSLGDRGNSPLHF. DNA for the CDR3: TGTGCCAGCAGCCTTGGGGACAGGGGAAATTCACCCCTCCACTTT.